These T cell receptor beta chains were read from a single sample in a study of blood T cell repertoires in COVID-19. The method was immunoSEQ multiplex PCR; TCRdb's version includes in-frame clones alone and lacks a portion of them. The profile shows about 110,000 clones, just over 70% of them singletons. Specimen: peripheral blood. Receptor source: a woman between 40 and 50 years old with acute or convalescent COVID-19. Each CDR3 is given with its conserved first and last residue. A D gene is named only where the DNA matches it firmly. The size of a clone is reported for some rows only, either as once, few or many, or as a class for expanded clones.

V	D	J	size	length	DNA	CDR3
TRBV5-1	TRBD2	TRBJ2-5	NA	15	TGCGCCAGCAGCTCGACCTTAACGAGCGGGGTGACCCAGTACTTC	CASSSTLTSGVTQYF
TRBV5-1	TRBD1	TRBJ2-2	NA	15	TGCGCCAGCAGCTGGGACAGTTTGAACACCGGGGAGCTGTTTTTT	CASSWDSLNTGELFF
TRBV5-1	NA	TRBJ1-1	NA	14	TGCGCCAGCAGCTGGGGGGATATGAACACTGAAGCTTTCTTT	CASSWGDMNTEAFF
TRBV19	NA	TRBJ2-5	NA	12	TGTGCCAGTAGTATATCGGGAGAGACCCAGTACTTC	CASSISGETQYF
TRBV10-3	NA	TRBJ2-1	few	14	TGTGCCATCAGTGGGCAGTTTACCTACAATGAGCAGTTCTTC	CAISGQFTYNEQFF
TRBV6-1	NA	TRBJ1-3	NA	17	TGTGCCAGCAGTGACAAAAGCGGGACCTGGACTGGAAACACCATATATTTT	CASSDKSGTWTGNTIYF
TRBV30	NA	TRBJ2-3	NA	15	TGTGCCTGGAGTGTAGCCGGGGGTGGTTTGGATACGCAGTATTTT	CAWSVAGGGLDTQYF
TRBV4-3	TRBD2	TRBJ2-1	NA	18	TGCGCCAGCAGCCAAGACACTAGCGGGGGGAGCTCCTACAATGAGCAGTTCTTC	CASSQDTSGGSSYNEQFF
TRBV7-9	NA	TRBJ2-1	NA	15	TGTGCCAGCAGCTTAGGCCAGGGGCCCTACAATGAGCAGTTCTTC	CASSLGQGPYNEQFF
TRBV9	TRBD1	TRBJ1-1	NA	14	TGTGCCAGCAGCGTGACAGGGGTTGACACTGAAGCTTTCTTT	CASSVTGVDTEAFF
TRBV3-1/TRBV3-2	NA	TRBJ1-1	NA	14	TGTGCCAGCAGACTTACCGGGGAGGGAAGGAAAGCTTTCTTT	CASRLTGEGRKAFF
TRBV5-6	NA	TRBJ1-6	once	13	TGTGCCAGCAGTCAAGAGGATAATTCACCCCTCCACTTT	CASSQEDNSPLHF
TRBV6-2/TRBV6-3	NA	TRBJ1-1	NA	14	TGTGCCAGCAGTTACTCTCAGGGTTACACTGAAGCTTTCTTT	CASSYSQGYTEAFF
TRBV6-2/TRBV6-3	NA	TRBJ2-1	NA	14	TGTGCCAGCAGTTCACCTCCCACGGGCAATGAGCAGTTCTTC	CASSSPPTGNEQFF
TRBV19	NA	TRBJ1-5	NA	15	TGTGCCAGTAGTATCTCGGCAAACCGGGGTCAGCCCCAGCATTTT	CASSISANRGQPQHF
TRBV4-2	NA	TRBJ2-1	NA	15	TGTGCCAGCAGCCAATTGACAGAAGCCTACAATGAGCAGTTCTTC	CASSQLTEAYNEQFF
TRBV7-9	NA	TRBJ2-5	NA	11	TGTGCCAGCTCTTCGGGGGAGACCCAGTACTTC	CASSSGETQYF
TRBV28	NA	TRBJ1-4	NA	14	TGTGCCAGCAGTTTAACAGGTACAAATGAAAAACTGTTTTTT	CASSLTGTNEKLFF
TRBV28	TRBD2	TRBJ2-4	NA	12	TGTGCCAGCAGTTGGGGGAGGGACATTCAGTACTTC	CASSWGRDIQYF
TRBV5-1	TRBD1	TRBJ2-7	NA	14	TGCGCCAGCAGCTTCCGGACAGGGTCCTACGAGCAGTACTTC	CASSFRTGSYEQYF
TRBV4-1	NA	TRBJ1-1	once	16	TGCGCCAGCAGCCAAGATGCCCGCCGAGGAAACACTGAAGCTTTCTTT	CASSQDARRGNTEAFF
TRBV18	NA	TRBJ1-5	NA	13	TGTGCCAGCTCACCTCAAAGCGATCAGCCCCAGCATTTT	CASSPQSDQPQHF
TRBV2	NA	TRBJ2-1	NA	15	TGTGCCAGCAGTTTAGGGGGGGGCTCCTACAATGAGCAGTTCTTC	CASSLGGGSYNEQFF
TRBV4-1	TRBD1	TRBJ1-4	few	15	TGCGCCAGCAGCCAAGCGGGACAGGGAAATGAAAAACTGTTTTTT	CASSQAGQGNEKLFF
TRBV24-1	NA	TRBJ2-3	NA	16	TGTGCCACCAGTGATCGACAGAGTTTTAGCACAGATACGCAGTATTTT	CATSDRQSFSTDTQYF
TRBV4-1	NA	TRBJ1-1	NA	13	TGCGCCAGCAGCCCCCCCGGGGAGACTGAAGCTTTCTTT	CASSPPGETEAFF
TRBV27	NA	TRBJ1-4	NA	12	TGTGCCAGCAGTTTCGTTAATGAAAAACTGTTTTTT	CASSFVNEKLFF
TRBV28	TRBD1	TRBJ1-5	NA	15	TGTGCCAGCAGTTTTAGGGGGACAGGAAAACAGCCCCAGCATTTT	CASSFRGTGKQPQHF
TRBV5-1	TRBD1	TRBJ1-4	many	16	TGCGCCAGCAGCTTGGGACAGGGCCCCCGGGGGGAAAAACTGTTTTTT	CASSLGQGPRGEKLFF
TRBV30	NA	TRBJ1-6	NA	12	TGTGCCTGGAGCCGGTCGGAGGCACCCCTCCACTTT	CAWSRSEAPLHF
TRBV30	NA	TRBJ1-2	NA	11	TGTGCCTGGAGCGCCAGTTATGGCTACACCTTC	CAWSASYGYTF
TRBV11-2	TRBD1	TRBJ2-7	many	15	TGTGCCAGCAGCTTAAATAGGGACAGTCTCTACGAGCAGTACTTC	CASSLNRDSLYEQYF
TRBV28	TRBD1	TRBJ2-3	NA	13	TGTGCCACGGGACAGGAAACCACAGATACGCAGTATTTT	CATGQETTDTQYF
TRBV29-1	TRBD2	TRBJ2-1	NA	16	TGCAGCGTTGACGGCGGGGGGGGGCAGCGATCGAATGAGCAGTTCTTC	CSVDGGGGQRSNEQFF
TRBV19	NA	TRBJ2-2	NA	14	TGTGCCAGTAGGCCACTAGCGAACACCGGGGAGCTGTTTTTT	CASRPLANTGELFF
TRBV15	TRBD2	TRBJ2-2	few	16	TGTGCCACCAGCAACCGACTAGCGGGGGACCTCGGGGAGCTGTTTTTT	CATSNRLAGDLGELFF
TRBV28	TRBD1	TRBJ1-5	NA	16	TGTGCCAGCAGTTTTGCCTCGCGGGACAGCTATCAGCCCCAGCATTTT	CASSFASRDSYQPQHF
TRBV5-3	TRBD1	TRBJ2-4	few	16	TGTGCCAGAAGCTCAACAGGGGAGTCGGCCAAAAACATTCAGTACTTC	CARSSTGESAKNIQYF
TRBV7-9	TRBD1	TRBJ2-3	NA	15	TGTGCCAGCAGTGGACAGGGGGCTTTTGGAGATACGCAGTATTTT	CASSGQGAFGDTQYF
TRBV30	TRBD1	TRBJ1-4	NA	14	TGTGCCTGGTCTACAGGGGTTCTGCGCGAAAAACTGTTTTTT	CAWSTGVLREKLFF
TRBV7-2	NA	TRBJ2-1	NA	15	TGTGCCAGCAGCTTAGGGTACGGGGGTACTGGTGAGCAGTTCTTC	CASSLGYGGTGEQFF
TRBV4-1	NA	TRBJ1-6	NA	15	TGCGCCAGCAGCCAAGACAGGGGATATAATTCACCCCTCCACTTT	CASSQDRGYNSPLHF
TRBV4-2	TRBD1	TRBJ2-1	NA	15	TGTGCCAGCAGCCAAGCTTCAGGGGGAGACAATGAGCAGTTCTTC	CASSQASGGDNEQFF
TRBV2	TRBD1	TRBJ2-7	NA	18	TGTGCCAGCAGTGAAGAGGGTGGTCTCCGGGACAGTTCCTACGAGCAGTACTTC	CASSEEGGLRDSSYEQYF
TRBV29-1	NA	TRBJ1-2	NA	14	TGCAGCGTTGAGACAGCTACTTATCTCTATGGCTACACCTTC	CSVETATYLYGYTF
TRBV7-2	NA	TRBJ1-6	NA	13	TGTGCCAGCAGCTTAGGGGCACGGTCACCCCTCCACTTT	CASSLGARSPLHF
TRBV2	NA	TRBJ2-7	NA	15	TGTGCCAGCAGTCTAAGGCTGGACAGAGCCTACGAGCAGTACTTC	CASSLRLDRAYEQYF
TRBV11-2	TRBD2	TRBJ2-2	few	15	TGTGCCAGCAGCTTAGAGCCTAGCGGGACGGGGGAGCTGTTTTTT	CASSLEPSGTGELFF
TRBV5-4	NA	TRBJ2-3	NA	17	TGTGCCAGCAGCCCCTTGAGGGAAAAAACTAGCACAGATACGCAGTATTTT	CASSPLREKTSTDTQYF
TRBV29-1	NA	TRBJ2-1	NA	13	TGCAGCGTTGGGCAGGGGGGTTACAATGAGCAGTTCTTC	CSVGQGGYNEQFF
TRBV5-1	NA	TRBJ2-7	NA	13	TGCGCCAGCAGCTTGGAGACAAACTACGAGCAGTACTTC	CASSLETNYEQYF
TRBV5-6	TRBD1	TRBJ1-2	NA	15	TGTGCCAGCAGCGGCGGACAGGGGGCGCGAGGTGGCTACACCTTC	CASSGGQGARGGYTF
TRBV28	NA	TRBJ1-2	NA	13	TGTGCCAGCAGTGTCGGGGGAGGGGATGGCTACACCTTC	CASSVGGGDGYTF
TRBV2	TRBD2	TRBJ2-3	NA	15	TGTGCCAGCAGCAGGACTAGCGGGGTAACAGATACGCAGTATTTT	CASSRTSGVTDTQYF
TRBV5-1	TRBD1	TRBJ2-1	NA	13	TGCGCCAGCAGCGGCGAAGGGGGCCATGAGCAGTTCTTC	CASSGEGGHEQFF
TRBV19	NA	TRBJ1-6	NA	16	TGTGCCAGTAGTATTGGGCAGGGTGTATTTAATTCACCCCTCCACTTT	CASSIGQGVFNSPLHF
TRBV15	TRBD1	TRBJ2-2	NA	16	TGTGCCACCAGCAGAGGACAGGGGGGAAGGACCGGGGAGCTGTTTTTT	CATSRGQGGRTGELFF